Given below is one TCR beta chain in context. There is no known antigen for this receptor. The input lacks base qualities; no much larger clone sits a single base away. The cohort comprised under 700 healthy bone marrow donors. At the time of sampling, all cohort members were nominally healthy, though unrecorded immune exposures were likely present. The donor was CMV seronegative and was included in the group of 352 seronegative cohort members. Each donor provided a peripheral blood sample, and peripheral blood mononuclear cells were used for TCR beta sequencing. Genomic DNA extraction from the blood cell samples was performed with the Qiagen DNeasy Blood Extraction Kit. The sample originates from a study of cytomegalovirus exposure and HLA in healthy donors (dated by TCRdb to 2016 to 2017). General notes on the study: In an earlier analysis of several hundred of the donors, under 300 Gb of sequence data and roughly 100 million unique TCR beta sequences from about 180 million T cells were reported. Roughly 290 gigabases of sequencing data and roughly 80 million unique TCR sequences made up an early release that covered fewer than 650 HLA-typed donors. Of the 300 to 500 genotyped donors, roughly 76% were placed in the genetic ancestry cluster associated with self-reported Caucasian donors. The aim of the study was to test whether cataloging public T cell receptors could identify signatures of past pathogen exposure. The study used immunosequencing to profile the T cell repertoires of under 700 subjects and linked those repertoires to cytomegalovirus serostatus. In addition to the first cohort of around 670 subjects, a separate validation cohort of some 120 different subjects was used. To predict cytomegalovirus infection status, the study combined high-throughput TCR immunosequencing, statistical association of individual TCRs with disease status, and machine learning. A later analysis re-analyzed previously published TCR beta repertoires from 550 to 700 donors and added high-resolution HLA genotyping to study TCR occurrence patterns. In the later analysis, no new phenotypic data were used to find candidate immune exposures; instead, reliance was placed on TCR beta sequences and their occurrence across donors. In an earlier analysis of around 540 of the donors, high-throughput TCR beta sequencing was used to judge whether each TCR beta V gene segment behaved as functional or pseudogenic. Alongside the repertoire data, information on donor age, sex, ethnicity and CMV serostatus was compiled. A later genetic analysis took genome-wide SNP genotypes for 398 of the 666 donors and used that subset as a discovery cohort. All discovery cohort repertoires had been generated using a single sequencing platform. HLA typing included class I and class II loci at four-digit resolution. Typing coverage differed by locus: A, B, C, DRB1 and DQB1 were typed in about 629-640 donors, DQA1 in 500 to 550, DPA1 in approximately 610, and DPB1 in around 490. Because of strong linkage in the cohort, roughly five DR-DQ haplotypes were treated as single units for association and clustering. On average, over 200,000 unique TCR beta nucleotide sequences were sequenced per donor among 350 to 400 genotyped donors of the cohort, with about 19% of those sequences being non-productive. Study-wide conclusions, independent of this receptor: According to a later analysis, most CMV-associated TCR beta chains appeared to be HLA-restricted, and the HLA associations seemed to be driven largely by CMV exposure. Linkage disequilibrium might explain the correlated functional status among segregating V segments, but an unknown experimental factor could not be excluded. According to a later analysis, TCR association rates differed among HLA loci, with DRB1 alleles showing the most associated TCRs and HLA-C alleles showing the fewest. Some IMGT-functional V segments, including TRBV6-2 and TRBV6-3, could not be distinguished by the 87-base-pair reads and were therefore excluded. When HLA alleles, especially DR and DQ, strongly co-occurred, TCR associations were difficult to assign to individual alleles. A further reported finding was that TCR beta sequences accurately predicted the HLA-A and HLA-B alleles for most subjects in the first cohort. In the study, around 150 TCR beta chains were listed as associated with cytomegalovirus. Most TCR sequences were seen in very few donors, while some public TCRs were found in many individuals. For the cohort, immune exposure information was limited to CMV serostatus. The cohort was sequenced for TCR beta chains only, and without alpha or paired-chain data the features that could be detected were limited. Cytomegalovirus status was reported to be diagnosed by the classifier with high specificity and sensitivity in both the original and validation cohorts. It was suggested by the authors that the approach could potentially be generalized to other disease states and immunological phenotypes. A cluster of highly shared sequence variants was judged likely to be a technical artifact of the sequencing pipeline. In a later analysis, several top co-occurrence clusters were reported to appear linked to parvovirus B19, influenza, CMV and Epstein-Barr virus. Because counts were too low, roughly 16 rarely observed V segments, including chromosome 9 orphons, were left out of the earlier analysis of a few hundred of the donors. In vitro tests confirmed that a few of the cytomegalovirus-associated TCR beta chains recognize cytomegalovirus antigens. Compared with equally common non-associated chains, HLA-associated TCR beta chains in a later analysis were more clonally expanded and had lower generation probabilities. Because HLA typing was unavailable for some donors at each locus, only the typed subset was used in association tests. Specific HLA alleles were associated with around 18,000 TCR beta sequences at a false discovery rate of 0.05 in a later analysis. Sequencing depth was assumed to be roughly uniform across donors in the presence/absence analyses, though that assumption may not hold. According to a later genetic analysis, donors in an Asian-associated ancestry cluster had fewer N-insertions in productive TCRs than the approximately 610-donor mean. Broadly in line with IMGT annotations, most TCR beta V segments showed up in productive rearrangements about 87% or about 30% of the time in an earlier analysis of several hundred of the donors. In a later genetic analysis, a missense DCLRE1C variant was associated with V-gene and J-gene trimming of TCR beta chains, and the association was replicated in an independent cohort.

Library preparation was by the immunoSEQ multiplex PCR assay. For the multiplex PCR, a mixture combining 60 forward primers for TCR Vbeta segments and 13 reverse primers for TCR Jbeta segments was used. The CDR3 region of rearranged TCR beta genes was amplified from genomic DNA with a multiplex PCR assay. The Illumina HiSeq System was used to sequence the amplified TCR beta libraries as 87-base-pair reads. The authors' analysis ran thus. In a later analysis, 70 million to 95 million unique TCR beta chains were counted across the roughly 670 repertoires, and roughly 10 million of these chains were shared by at least two donors. Raw reads were error-corrected and collapsed into unique sequences with a nearest-neighbor algorithm that merged closely related sequences to remove PCR and sequencing errors. Alignment of CDR3 sequences to IMGT reference sequences was used to assign V, D and J gene segments. Each retained sequence needed at least a six-nucleotide match to both a V gene segment and a J gene segment. A rearrangement was called productive if the CDR3 had no stop codons and remained in frame with V and J, and every other rearrangement was called non-productive. CDR3 was defined by IMGT convention, running from the second conserved V-encoded cysteine to the conserved J-encoded phenylalanine. Sequences without an unambiguous match to a single V gene segment were excluded from the earlier analysis of about 630 of the donors. In an earlier analysis of a few hundred of the donors, V segments were called functional above 56.7% productive rearrangements and were called segregating when the between-donor standard deviation exceeded 5%. A statistical classification framework was developed to diagnose cytomegalovirus status using the catalog of TCR beta chain sequences. V and J gene assignment, in a later analysis, came from comparing TCR nucleotide sequences with IMGT/GENE-DB human TR gene sequences. The TCRdist pipeline was used in a later analysis to assign CDR3 sequences and most-parsimonious VDJ recombination scenarios. In a later analysis, every TCR beta chain was defined by the combination of its CDR3 amino acid sequence and its V-gene family, and reads without a unique V-gene family were dropped. To address suspected cross-contamination and a sequencing artifact, a later analysis removed roughly 640 highly shared, low-generation-probability nucleotide sequences. In a later analysis, a clonal expansion index was calculated for each public chain from normalized within-repertoire ranks of inferred template counts. A later analysis computed generation probabilities with a VDJ recombination model fitted to out-of-frame rearrangements, and checked the results against IGoR. Hypergeometric tests were used in a later analysis to score TCR-TCR, TCR-HLA and TCR-CMV co-occurrence, with a repertoire-size bias correction applied to the TCR pairs. A later analysis estimated false discovery rates by permuting HLA or CMV assignments 20 times. In a later analysis, co-occurring TCRs were grouped using DBSCAN, and TCRdist sequence similarity was added for clustering within HLA-allele-positive subsets. Repertoires with fewer than 30,000 or more than 120,000 public chains were left out of co-occurrence clustering, as were a handful of repertoires with anomalous nucleotide sharing. TCRdb re-hosts the immuneACCESS table, in-frame sequences only. Its copies lack some clones; in the studies checked, an unresolved V gene accounts for under half of them, and the cause for the rest is not known. The DNA was the basis for D and trimming; V, J and clone size are from that table. The sample has 100,000 to 150,000 clones on record, 80% of them singletons. 1% of the sample is taken by the ten largest.

The CDR3 runs 13 residues from the cysteine to the phenylalanine. Just CDR3 DNA is preserved here, 39 bases in frame from base 1. Relative to germline, V is 6 bases shorter and J is 11 bases shorter, with 17 bases between their ends. As encoded in the germline V gene, CDR1 is SNHLY while CDR2 is FYNNEI. The sequenced sample was PBMCs. The TCR was taken from a man in his forties or fifties in good health and CMV-seronegative. The V and J segments used are TRBV2 and TRBJ1-5; a confident D gene designation cannot be given. This receptor carries the CDR3 CASRAGLLLSQHF. Read as DNA, the sequence is TGTGCCAGCAGGGCCGGACTACTTCTATCCCAGCATTTT.